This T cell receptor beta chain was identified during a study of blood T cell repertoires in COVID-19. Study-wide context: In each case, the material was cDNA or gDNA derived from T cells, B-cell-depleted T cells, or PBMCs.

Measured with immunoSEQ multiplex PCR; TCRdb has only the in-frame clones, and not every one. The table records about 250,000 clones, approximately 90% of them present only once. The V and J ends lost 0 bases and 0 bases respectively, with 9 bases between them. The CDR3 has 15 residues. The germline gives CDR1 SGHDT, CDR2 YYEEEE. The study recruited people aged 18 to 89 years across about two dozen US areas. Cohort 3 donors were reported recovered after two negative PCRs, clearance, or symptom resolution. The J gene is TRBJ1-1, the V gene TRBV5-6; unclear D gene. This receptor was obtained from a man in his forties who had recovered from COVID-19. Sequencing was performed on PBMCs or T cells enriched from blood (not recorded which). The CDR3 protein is CASSLAGGMNTEAFF. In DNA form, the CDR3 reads TGTGCCAGCAGCTTGGCCGGAGGCATGAACACTGAAGCTTTCTTT.